This is a list of T cell receptor beta chains from one sample in a study of shared clonotypes between healthy human individuals. Using immunoSEQ multiplex PCR, the repertoire was profiled, and TCRdb retains in-frame clones only, with some absent. The table lists approximately 2.1 million clones, approximately 93% of them singletons, with under 0.45% in the top ten. Sequencing used naive CD4+ T cells from PBMCs. Receptor source: a man aged 18 to 30 in good health. Some clones in this sample may be carry-over from other donors' samples. The CDR3 runs from the conserved cysteine through the conserved F or W.

>TRBV11-2
CASTSIPRGANEKLFF
>TRBV7-2
CASSLGRGVGQMNEQFF
>TRBV5-5
CASSPRTDITYEQYF
>TRBV6-6
CASSRDSPEQYF
>TRBV28
CASTKLGVAGNTIYF
>TRBV4-1
CASSSRGVDNEQFF
>TRBV2
CASRFGLAGSYNEQFF
>TRBV28
CASSSASGRNYNEQFF
>TRBV6-6
CASSYGSGQGYEQYF
>TRBV11-3
CASSLGLTTGYNEQFF
>TRBV2
CASGRLAGPPMQYF
>TRBV7-2
CASSPPWDPSTDTQYF
>TRBV27
CASSLKGEGYEQYF
>TRBV4-1
CASSLMGGRDRTGELFF